A selection of T cell receptor beta chains follows, all from one sample in a study of beta chain features in type 1 diabetes. Clones were read by immunoSEQ multiplex PCR, and TCRdb kept only the in-frame ones, dropping some. The sample contains 70,000 to 90,000 clones, about a third of which appear only once. The sequenced sample consisted of stem cell memory CD4+ T cells from blood. The source is a woman between 18 and 29 years old in good health. Each CDR3 is given with its conserved first and last residue. A D gene is named only where the DNA matches it firmly. Some rows have no size entry. The others give once, few or many, or a class for an expanded clone.

cdr3_length j_call d_call v_call clone_size cdr3_aa cdr3_nt
16 TRBJ1-1 . TRBV6-5 . CASSYSIRVMNTEAFF TGTGCCAGCAGTTACTCAATTCGGGTGATGAACACTGAAGCTTTCTTT
12 TRBJ1-2 . TRBV30 . CAWSGDVYGYTF TGTGCCTGGAGCGGAGACGTATATGGCTACACCTTC
14 TRBJ1-2 TRBD1 TRBV6-1 few CASSAGTANYGYTF TGTGCCAGCAGCGCCGGGACAGCGAACTATGGCTACACCTTC
13 TRBJ1-1 TRBD1 TRBV6-1 . CASRNRGSTEAFF TGTGCCAGCAGAAACAGGGGTAGCACTGAAGCTTTCTTT
15 TRBJ2-3 TRBD2 TRBV11-1 . CASSLGAGATDTQYF TGTGCCAGCAGCTTAGGAGCGGGAGCCACAGATACGCAGTATTTT
15 TRBJ1-1 . TRBV4-3 . CASSQDRWISGEAFF TGCGCCAGCAGCCAAGATCGGTGGATCTCGGGGGAAGCTTTCTTT
14 TRBJ1-5 TRBD1 TRBV2 . CASSPDRNNQPQHF TGTGCCAGCAGTCCGGACAGGAACAATCAGCCCCAGCATTTT
11 TRBJ2-1 . TRBV5-1 . CASSIAGEQFF TGCGCCAGCAGTATAGCTGGGGAGCAGTTCTTC
13 TRBJ2-7 . TRBV10-3 few CAITQELSYEQYF TGTGCCATCACACAGGAATTGTCCTACGAGCAGTACTTC
12 TRBJ2-1 . TRBV7-8 . CASSLASNEQFF TGTGCCAGCAGCTTAGCGTCTAATGAGCAGTTCTTC
14 TRBJ2-7 . TRBV4-1 . CASSYQVSSYEQYF TGCGCCAGCAGCTATCAGGTGAGCTCCTACGAGCAGTACTTC
16 TRBJ1-1 TRBD1 TRBV11-3 few CASSFPDTGENTEAFF TGTGCCAGCAGCTTTCCCGATACAGGGGAAAACACTGAAGCTTTCTTT
16 TRBJ2-1 TRBD1 TRBV19 . CASIPSDRGHDNEQFF TGTGCCAGTATTCCTTCCGACAGGGGGCACGACAATGAGCAGTTCTTC
14 TRBJ2-3 . TRBV6-5 few CASSYSRLGDTQYF TGTGCCAGCAGTTACTCGAGGCTAGGAGATACGCAGTATTTT
13 TRBJ2-3 . TRBV7-9 . CASSSTQTDTQYF TGTGCCAGCAGCTCAACCCAGACAGATACGCAGTATTTT
16 TRBJ2-5 TRBD2 TRBV11-2 once CASSLLLAGDVETQYF TGTGCCAGCAGCTTACTCCTAGCGGGAGATGTCGAGACCCAGTACTTC
14 TRBJ1-2 . TRBV5-4 . CASSTGQLNYGYTF TGTGCCAGCAGCACAGGACAGCTTAACTATGGCTACACCTTC
16 TRBJ2-7 . TRBV15 . CATSRGRTAGTYEQYF TGTGCCACCAGCAGAGGACGGACAGCGGGGACCTACGAGCAGTACTTC
13 TRBJ2-5 . TRBV4-3 few CASSQDREETQYF TGCGCCAGCAGCCAAGATCGAGAAGAGACCCAGTACTTC
12 TRBJ1-2 TRBD1 TRBV19 . CALRTGTYGYTF TGTGCCCTCCGGACAGGGACCTATGGCTACACCTTC
15 TRBJ2-2 . TRBV7-6 few CASSLARQVAGELFF TGTGCCAGCAGCTTAGCGCGCCAGGTGGCCGGGGAGCTGTTTTTT
15 TRBJ1-2 TRBD1 TRBV4-2 . CASSQDWGQSYGYTF TGTGCCAGCAGCCAAGATTGGGGACAGTCCTATGGCTACACCTTC
13 TRBJ1-4 TRBD1 TRBV6-1 . CASSQGVDEKLFF TGTGCCAGTTCGCAGGGGGTTGATGAAAAACTGTTTTTT
17 TRBJ2-3 . TRBV5-1 . CASSPPKGGPTGDTQYF TGCGCCAGCAGCCCACCCAAGGGCGGCCCAACGGGGGATACGCAGTATTTT
15 TRBJ2-2 TRBD1 TRBV18 . CASSPGTGDTGELFF TGTGCCAGCTCACCTGGGACAGGGGACACCGGGGAGCTGTTTTTT
15 TRBJ2-3 TRBD2 TRBV27 few CASTGTIDSTDTQYF TGTGCCAGCACCGGGACTATAGACTCCACAGATACGCAGTATTTT
13 TRBJ2-5 . TRBV6-5 . CASSSTGQETQYF TGTGCCAGCAGTTCTACAGGGCAAGAGACCCAGTACTTC
16 TRBJ2-1 TRBD2 TRBV12-5 . CASGLTTSGYAHEQFF TGTGCTAGTGGTTTGACGACTAGCGGTTATGCTCATGAGCAGTTCTTC
12 TRBJ2-5 . TRBV30 . CAWTPGKWAQYF TGTGCCTGGACCCCCGGGAAATGGGCCCAGTACTTC
15 TRBJ2-2 . TRBV5-1 few CASSPATGTTGELFF TGCGCCAGCAGCCCGGCCACAGGGACCACCGGGGAGCTGTTTTTT
13 TRBJ1-6 . TRBV5-4 . CASSLLANSPLHF TGTGCCAGCAGCTTGTTAGCAAATTCACCCCTCCACTTT
15 TRBJ2-1 . TRBV6-1 . CASSPLPSSYNEQFF TGTGCCAGCAGCCCTCTCCCCAGCTCCTACAATGAGCAGTTCTTC
14 TRBJ2-7 TRBD2 TRBV7-2 . CASRSSGRVYEQYF TGTGCCAGCAGATCTAGCGGGAGGGTGTACGAGCAGTACTTC
11 TRBJ2-1 . TRBV7-2 few CASSWSVEQFF TGTGCCAGCAGCTGGTCGGTCGAGCAGTTCTTC
14 TRBJ1-3 TRBD1 TRBV6-5 few CASSGTASGNTIYF TGTGCCAGCAGTGGGACAGCGTCTGGAAACACCATATATTTT
14 TRBJ2-3 . TRBV4-2 few CASSQDPSTDTQYF TGTGCCAGCAGCCAAGACCCTAGCACAGATACGCAGTATTTT
15 TRBJ2-7 TRBD2 TRBV5-4 few CASSNGRLAGYEQYF TGTGCCAGCAGCAACGGACGGCTAGCGGGGTACGAGCAGTACTTC
13 TRBJ1-1 . TRBV30 . CAWSEQPNTEAFF TGTGCCTGGAGTGAACAGCCGAACACTGAAGCTTTCTTT
14 TRBJ2-1 TRBD2 TRBV30 many CAGGLAGVYNEQFF TGTGCCGGAGGACTAGCGGGAGTGTACAATGAGCAGTTCTTC
16 TRBJ1-2 TRBD1 TRBV6-5 . CASSYSRTGLDYGYTF TGTGCCAGCAGTTACTCCCGGACAGGGTTGGACTATGGCTACACCTTC
16 TRBJ2-1 . TRBV5-1 few CASSLGARGPHTEQFF TGCGCCAGCAGCTTGGGGGCGCGGGGGCCCCACACTGAGCAGTTCTTC
17 TRBJ2-1 . TRBV5-1 . CASSLGLGTTPRYEQFF TGCGCCAGCAGCTTGGGCCTCGGGACAACTCCCCGGTACGAGCAGTTCTTC
16 TRBJ2-5 . TRBV11-2 . CASSPVEGYFQETQYF TGTGCCAGCAGCCCCGTGGAGGGATACTTCCAAGAGACCCAGTACTTC
15 TRBJ1-2 . TRBV19 few CASSRGQNTNYGYTF TGTGCCAGTAGTCGTGGACAGAATACTAACTATGGCTACACCTTC
15 TRBJ2-2 TRBD1 TRBV7-3 . CASSLGQGGTGELFF TGTGCCAGCAGCTTAGGACAGGGCGGGACCGGGGAGCTGTTTTTT
15 TRBJ2-3 . TRBV7-9 . CASSLVLSGTDTQYF TGTGCCAGCAGCTTAGTGCTATCCGGCACAGATACGCAGTATTTT
16 TRBJ2-1 TRBD2 TRBV6-1 few CASSGTGTSGIGEQFF TGTGCCAGCAGTGGGACCGGGACTAGCGGGATCGGTGAGCAGTTCTTC
16 TRBJ2-1 TRBD2 TRBV6-1 . CASSGFGTTNYNEQFF TGTGCCAGCAGTGGCTTCGGGACTACAAACTACAATGAGCAGTTCTTC
14 TRBJ2-3 TRBD2 TRBV19 . CASKSGRTTDTQYF TGTGCCAGTAAAAGCGGGAGGACCACAGATACGCAGTATTTT
11 TRBJ2-7 . TRBV18 . CASSPHSEQYF TGTGCCAGCTCACCACACAGTGAGCAGTACTTC
11 TRBJ2-7 . TRBV6-5 . CASRQGYEQYF TGTGCCAGCAGGCAGGGCTACGAGCAGTACTTC
15 TRBJ2-2 . TRBV7-2 few CASSRGSLNTGELFF TGTGCCAGTTCCCGAGGGAGCCTGAACACCGGGGAGCTGTTTTTT
13 TRBJ2-7 TRBD1 TRBV25-1 . CASGRTGVYEQYF TGTGCCAGCGGAAGGACAGGGGTATACGAGCAGTACTTC
14 TRBJ1-1 TRBD1 TRBV5-6 few CASSERQGRGAAFF TGTGCCAGCAGCGAGCGACAGGGGAGGGGTGCAGCTTTCTTT
14 TRBJ1-1 TRBD1 TRBV19 . CASIRTGMNTEAFF TGTGCCAGTATACGGACAGGCATGAACACTGAAGCTTTCTTT